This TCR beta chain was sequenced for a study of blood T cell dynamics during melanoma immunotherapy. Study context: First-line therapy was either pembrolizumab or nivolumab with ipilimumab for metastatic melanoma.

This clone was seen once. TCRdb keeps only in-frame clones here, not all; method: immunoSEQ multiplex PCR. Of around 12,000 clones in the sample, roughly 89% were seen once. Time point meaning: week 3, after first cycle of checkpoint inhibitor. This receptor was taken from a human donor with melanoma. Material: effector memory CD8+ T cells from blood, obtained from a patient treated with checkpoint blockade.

The CDR3: CASSSSGGGDTEAFF. The CDR3 bases are TGTGCCAGCAGCTCTAGTGGGGGCGGGGACACTGAAGCTTTCTTT. The V and J genes are TRBV7-8 and TRBJ1-1; a weak D match, TRBD1 (6 bases). Germline CDR1 is SGHVS and CDR2 is FQNEAQ. V lost 4 bases and J lost 3, with 15 bases in between. This CDR3 region has 15 residues.